This TCR beta chain was retrieved from a study of regulatory T cells in long-lasting Graves disease. Findings and limits, study-wide: Graves' patients with persistent disease showed TCR diversity lower than patients newly diagnosed. Researchers examined only peripheral blood and not thyroid tissue.

This clonotype was seen ten or more times. Its antigen is not identified. For TCR beta, libraries came from iRepertoire HTBI primers and Arm-PCR of CDR3 regions. A single record per CDR3 protein comes from TCRdb applying MiXCR to the multiplex PCR reads. The sample shows roughly 450,000 distinct CDR3 sequences, approximately 23% of them seen only once. The time point denotes: persistent/refractory GD, antithyroid drugs over 5 years with positive TRAb. With RNA extracted from PBMCs as input, the TCR library was made. Blood from the periphery, around 10 milliliters in all, was drawn into EDTA tubes. Sequencing was performed on peripheral blood mononuclear cells (PBMCs), taken when the disease was refractory, from a patient treated with antithyroid drugs. The source is a female donor with Graves disease.

The CDR3 sequence: CASSYSTGEYGYTF. CDR3 nucleotides: TGTGCCAGCAGTTACTCGACAGGGGAGTATGGCTACACCTTC. This chain connects TRBV6-5 to TRBJ1-2, with 8 bases lining up with TRBD1. Trimming took 0 bases from V and 5 from J; bases not matched to a gene: 2. The CDR3 is 14 amino acids. Germline assignment: CDR1 MNHEY and CDR2 SVGAGI.